The clone carrying this T cell receptor beta chain was picked up many times. What it binds is unknown. This sample is part of a study of T-cell reconstitution after alpha-beta-depleted transplantation in children. Unique molecular identifiers were incorporated during preparation of the TCRbeta library. One entry per CDR3 protein results from TCRdb running MiXCR on the PCR reads. The sample records approximately 170,000 distinct CDR3 sequences, approximately 10% being singletons. Study outcomes and limitations: The study reportedly traced alpha-beta T cells about two months after transplant to several hundred expanded graft clones.

CDR3 length equals 13 residues. Trimming took 7 bases from V and 7 from J; bases not matched to a gene: 13. Germline-derived CDR1 and CDR2 are SQVTM and ANQGSEA. The chain is built from TRBV29-1 and TRBJ2-7, with 7 bases fitting TRBD1. This TCR came from a boy aged 2-9 years with acute myeloid leukemia, due to receive a stem cell transplant. The starting material was PBMCs, obtained before TCRalphabeta/CD19-depleted stem cell transplant. The CDR3: CSALPRQGGEQYF. The CDR3 nucleotides read TGCAGCGCTTTACCCCGACAGGGCGGAGAGCAGTACTTC.